This TCR beta chain was observed in a study of cytomegalovirus exposure and HLA in healthy donors. This CDR3 has 17 residues. The germline CDR1 and CDR2 sequences are SGHRS and YFSETQ. V lost 0 bases, J lost 3 bases, and 9 bases stayed unmatched. PCR employed 60 Vbeta and 13 Jbeta primers. The assay was immunoSEQ multiplex PCR, and TCRdb's table has in-frame clones only and misses some. In the table there are approximately 100,000 clones, under 85% of which are singletons. This receptor was taken from a man in his forties or fifties in good health and CMV-seropositive. The chain combines TRBV5-1 with TRBJ2-1, with 7 bases lining up with TRBD2. The sample taken for sequencing was PBMCs. The CDR3 nucleotides read TGCGCCAGCAGCTTGGCCGAGGAAGCGGGGCGCTACAATGAGCAGTTCTTC. It codes for CASSLAEEAGRYNEQFF.